Sequencing of this T cell receptor (beta chain) was carried out in a study of blood T cells in healthy people across ages. This CDR3 spans 17 amino acids. The V gene lost 3 bases and the J gene lost 3 bases, with 18 bases spanning the gap. CDR1 and CDR2 (germline): MGHRA, YSYEKL. Each donor supplied approximately 10 milliliters of peripheral blood. PBMCs, at least 7 million per sample, were isolated. Then a second PCR, running roughly 7 to 11 cycles, was carried out with a sample-barcoded 5' primer and a J-beta primer mix. TCRdb redid the calling of the 5' RACE reads with MiXCR, one entry per CDR3 protein. The data hold 1.5 million to 2 million distinct CDR3 sequences, with about 30% observed a single time.

This clonotype originated in a woman younger than 45 in good health. The rearrangement uses TRBV4-1 and TRBJ2-1; a weak D match, TRBD1 (5 bases). The sample comprised blood. In nucleotides, the CDR3 is TGCGCCAGCAGCCAGGTTCCTCCAGGGAAAGGCTACAATGAGCAGTTCTTC. Translating it yields CASSQVPPGKGYNEQFF.